The 18 T cell receptor beta chains presented below share a single source sample, sequenced in a study of blood T cells in healthy people across ages (dated by TCRdb to the mid-2010s). Receptor libraries were prepared by 5' RACE. Sequenced on an Illumina HiSeq 2500. The second PCR ran for about 6 to 12 cycles and used a J-beta primer mix along with a sample-barcoded 5' primer. Starting from the raw public reads, TCRdb applied fastp trimming at Q25, assembled clones with MiXCR and retained in-frame beta chains. Every distinct CDR3 protein forms one entry, paired with its most common genes and DNA. The sample data list about 2 million distinct CDR3 sequences, and approximately 50% of these were observed just once. Of the sample, around 2.1% falls within the top ten clones. The sequencing input was blood. These receptor sequences come from a middle-aged woman in good health.

The rearrangement uses TRBV12-3 or TRBV12-4 and TRBJ2-5, with unresolved D. The J call may be in error: the DNA end matches TRBJ2-7 better. The CDR3 loop spans 13 amino acids. The CDR3 nucleotides read TGTGCCAGCAGTGTGAACACTATCTACGAGCAGTACTTC. Its translation: CASSVNTIYEQYF.

This clonotype has only a few counts. The gene calls are TRBV20-1 and TRBJ2-5, with 9 nucleotides matching TRBD1. The J call is in doubt because the DNA end fits TRBJ2-7 better. This CDR3 contains 13 residues. Germline V gives CDR1 DFQATT, CDR2 SNEGSKA (reference sequence). This CDR3 reads CSAAGQGLNEQYF. The CDR3 coding sequence is TGCAGTGCGGCGGGACAGGGTCTCAACGAGCAGTACTTC.

The J gene is TRBJ2-5, the V gene TRBV7-2; TRBD2 aligns across 7 bases. Per germline, CDR1 SGHTA and CDR2 FQGNSA. V shed 1 base and J 4 bases; nucleotides not matched to a gene: 6. The CDR3 has 15 residues. In DNA form, the CDR3 reads TGTGCCAGCAGCTTAGTTGTAGGGAGGGTAGAGACCCAGTACTTC. It is translated as CASSLVVGRVETQYF.

The chain couples TRBV4-3 to TRBJ1-2; D is unresolved. V gave up 2 bases and J gave up 8 bases, with 12 bases separating them. The CDR3 runs to 13 residues. Germline CDR1 and CDR2: LGHNA and YSLEER. In DNA form, the CDR3 reads TGCGCCAGCAGCCAACGCTCCAACGGGGGCTACACCTTC. Translated, it gives CASSQRSNGGYTF.

Only a few counts were recorded for this clonotype. The V call is TRBV20-1, the J call TRBJ1-2; the D is unclear. CDR3 length: 11 residues. Deletions cut 3 bases from V and 6 bases from J, with 8 bases between. Germline V CDR1 and CDR2: DFQATT, SNEGSKA (reference sequence). Written as DNA, the CDR3 is TGCAGTGCTAGGGTAATCGATGGCTACACCTTC. This gives the protein CSARVIDGYTF.

As for this clonotype: One end of the junction is discordant with germline, which a read error may explain. The chain combines TRBV4-1 with TRBJ1-2; the D gene is possibly TRBD1 (6 bases). Germline V lookup: CDR1 MGHRA, CDR2 YSYEKL. This CDR3 spans 14 amino acids. The CDR3 DNA is TGCGCCAGCAGCCAATTACAGGGTAACGATGGCTACACCTTC. Its protein product is CASSQLQGNDGYTF.

J is TRBJ2-3 and V is TRBV24-1, with 7 bases identical to TRBD1. CDR1 and CDR2 (germline): KGHDR, SFDVKD. The CDR3 has 15 amino acids. Trimming cost V 4 bases and J 1 base; bases outside gene matches: 4. The CDR3 DNA reads TGTGCCACCAGTGACCACAGGGGAGGCACAGATACGCAGTATTTT. This gives the protein CATSDHRGGTDTQYF.

The chain has TRBV27 and TRBJ1-2; TRBD1 is a possible D gene (5 bases). The V gene's germline CDR1 is MNHEY and CDR2 SMNVEV (reference sequence). Between the trimmed V and J ends, which lost 4 bases and 5 bases, there was a span of 26 bases. This CDR3 spans 18 amino acids. DNA for the CDR3: TGTGCCAGCAGTTCCCTAGGTCCCGGGACCGCGAACTTTTATGGCTACACCTTC. The encoded protein is CASSSLGPGTANFYGYTF.

The rearrangement uses TRBV7-2 and TRBJ2-5; the D gene is possibly TRBD2 (5 bases). Germline-derived CDR1 and CDR2 are SGHTA and FQGNSA. The CDR3 contains 19 residues. V was cut by 1 base and J by 2 bases, with 23 bases left in between. CDR3 sequence (DNA): TGTGCCAGCAGCTTAGTATATTTCGCTATTGGACGGGATCAAGAGACCCAGTACTTC. This translates into CASSLVYFAIGRDQETQYF.

This CDR3 reads CASSLVPAGKGQETQYF. CDR3 in DNA: TGTGCCAGCAGCTTAGTCCCGGCGGGCAAGGGACAAGAGACCCAGTACTTC. V is TRBV7-9 and J is TRBJ2-5, with TRBD2 as a possible D gene (5 bases). Trimming pared 1 base from V and 2 bases from J, leaving 17 bases between. The CDR3 covers 17 residues. The V gene's germline CDR1 is SEHNR and CDR2 FQNEAQ (reference sequence).

The chain recombines TRBV7-2 with TRBJ2-2; 7 bases are a match to TRBD1. V gave up 6 bases and J gave up 6 bases; unmatched junction bases: 4. Germline V gene data show CDR1 as SGHTA and CDR2 as FQGNSA. CDR3 length equals 13 residues. CDR3 sequence reads: CASRSTGAGELFF. CDR3 nucleotides: TGTGCCAGCAGATCTACAGGGGCCGGGGAGCTGTTTTTT.

Ten or more counts support this clonotype. The rearrangement joins TRBV7-2 to TRBJ2-1, with 8 bases identical to TRBD2. Trimming at V came to 4 bases and at J to 7 bases, leaving 6 bases not matched to a gene. This CDR3 spans 14 amino acids. Germline CDR1 SGHTA, CDR2 FQGNSA. In nucleotides, the CDR3 is TGTGCCAGCAGCTACACCCGGGGGGGGAATGAGCAGTTCTTC. Its translation: CASSYTRGGNEQFF.

The V gene is TRBV24-1, the J gene TRBJ1-2; a weak D match, TRBD1 (5 bases). Per the germline V gene, CDR1 is KGHDR and CDR2 is SFDVKD. The CDR3 contains 14 residues. V was pared by 5 bases and J by 7 bases, with 16 bases between. Here the CDR3 DNA reads TGTGCCACCAGTGTGGGACCTACTTCAGGTGGCTACACCTTC. Amino acids: CATSVGPTSGGYTF.

This clonotype appeared a few times. For the CDR3, the DNA is TGCGCCAGCAGCCAAGGCCCAGAATTCTATGGCTACACCTTC. It encodes CASSQGPEFYGYTF. V and J are TRBV4-1 and TRBJ1-2; D is unclear. Germline assignment: CDR1 MGHRA and CDR2 YSYEKL. This CDR3 comprises 14 residues. With 1 base removed from V and 4 bases from J, the gap between germline ends came to 10 bases.

V is TRBV7-9 and J is TRBJ2-7, with D maybe TRBD2 (5 bases). Looked up from germline, CDR1 is SEHNR and CDR2 is FQNEAQ (reference sequence). The CDR3 consists of 13 residues. The V end lost 5 bases, the J end lost 5 bases, and 13 bases lay between the germline ends. CDR3 in DNA: TGTGCCAGCAGCCGGGGTACGAGCCACGAGCAGTACTTC. Translated: CASSRGTSHEQYF.

The V gene is TRBV5-5, the J gene TRBJ1-2, with TRBD1 as a possible D gene (6 bases). This CDR3 region has 15 residues. The germline V gene encodes CDR1 SGHKS and CDR2 YYEKEE (reference sequence). Trimming took 4 bases from V and 3 from J, leaving 16 bases between them. Written as DNA, the CDR3 is TGTGCCAGCAGCCAATGGACAGCCTTAGACTATGGCTACACCTTC. Translating it yields CASSQWTALDYGYTF.

The chain couples TRBV7-6 to TRBJ2-1; 9 bases fit TRBD1. Germline loops: CDR1 SGHVS, CDR2 FNYEAQ. This CDR3 has 12 residues. Unmatched junction bases numbered 6, after V lost 3 bases and J lost 15 bases. The CDR3 loop is CASSLGDRDAFF. CDR3 nucleotide sequence: TGTGCCAGCAGCTTGGGGGACAGGGATGCGTTCTTC. Together with reference TRBV7-6 and TRBJ2-1, the CDR3 gives the full variable domain: GAGVSQSPRYKVTKRGQDVALRCDPISGHVSLYWYRQALGQGPEFLTYFNYEAQQDKSGLPNDRFSAERPEGSISTLTIQRTEQRDSAMYRCASSLGDRDAFFGPGTRLTVL.

This rearrangement joins TRBV2 to TRBJ2-7, with 7 bases fitting TRBD2. The CDR3 totals 14 residues. Germline-derived CDR1 and CDR2 are SNHLY and FYNNEI. The V segment lost 3 bases and the J segment 6 bases; nucleotides outside the gene matches: 8. This CDR3 reads CASSEGGVTSEQYF. The CDR3 nucleotides are TGTGCCAGCAGTGAGGGGGGGGTTACGAGCGAGCAGTACTTC.